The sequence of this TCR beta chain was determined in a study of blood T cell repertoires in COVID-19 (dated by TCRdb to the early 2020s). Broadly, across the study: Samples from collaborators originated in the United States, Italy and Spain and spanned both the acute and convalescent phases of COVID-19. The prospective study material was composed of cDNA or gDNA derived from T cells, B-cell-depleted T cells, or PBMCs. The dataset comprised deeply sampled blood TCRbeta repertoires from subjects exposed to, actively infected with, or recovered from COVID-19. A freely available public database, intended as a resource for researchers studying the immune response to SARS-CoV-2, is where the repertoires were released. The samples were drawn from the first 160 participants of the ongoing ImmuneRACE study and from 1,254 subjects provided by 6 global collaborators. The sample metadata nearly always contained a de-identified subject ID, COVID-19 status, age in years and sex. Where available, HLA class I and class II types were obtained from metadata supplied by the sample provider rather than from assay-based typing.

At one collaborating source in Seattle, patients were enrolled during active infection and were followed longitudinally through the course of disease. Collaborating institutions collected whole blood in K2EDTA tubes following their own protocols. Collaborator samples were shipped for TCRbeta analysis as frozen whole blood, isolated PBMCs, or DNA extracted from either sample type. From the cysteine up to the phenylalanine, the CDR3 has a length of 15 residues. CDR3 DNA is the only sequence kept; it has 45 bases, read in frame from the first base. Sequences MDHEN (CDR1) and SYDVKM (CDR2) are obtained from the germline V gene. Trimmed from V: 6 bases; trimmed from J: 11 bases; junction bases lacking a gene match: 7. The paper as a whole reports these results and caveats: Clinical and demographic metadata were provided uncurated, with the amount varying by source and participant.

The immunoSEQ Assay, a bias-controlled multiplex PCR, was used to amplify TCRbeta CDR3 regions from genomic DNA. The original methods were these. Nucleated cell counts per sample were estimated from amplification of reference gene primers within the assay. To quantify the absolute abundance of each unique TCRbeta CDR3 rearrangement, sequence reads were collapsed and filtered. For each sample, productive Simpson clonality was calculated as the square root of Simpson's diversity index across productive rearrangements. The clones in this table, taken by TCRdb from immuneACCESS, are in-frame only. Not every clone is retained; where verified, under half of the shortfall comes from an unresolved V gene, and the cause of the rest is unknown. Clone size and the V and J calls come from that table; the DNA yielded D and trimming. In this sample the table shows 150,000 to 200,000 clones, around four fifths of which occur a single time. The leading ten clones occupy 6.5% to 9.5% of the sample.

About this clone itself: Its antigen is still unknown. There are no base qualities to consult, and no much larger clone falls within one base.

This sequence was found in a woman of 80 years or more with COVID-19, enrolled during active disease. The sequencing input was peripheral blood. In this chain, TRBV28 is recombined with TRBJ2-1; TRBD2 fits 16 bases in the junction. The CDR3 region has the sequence CASRGGTSGRGKQFF. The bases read TGTGCCAGCAGGGGCGGGACTAGCGGGAGGGGGAAGCAGTTCTTC.